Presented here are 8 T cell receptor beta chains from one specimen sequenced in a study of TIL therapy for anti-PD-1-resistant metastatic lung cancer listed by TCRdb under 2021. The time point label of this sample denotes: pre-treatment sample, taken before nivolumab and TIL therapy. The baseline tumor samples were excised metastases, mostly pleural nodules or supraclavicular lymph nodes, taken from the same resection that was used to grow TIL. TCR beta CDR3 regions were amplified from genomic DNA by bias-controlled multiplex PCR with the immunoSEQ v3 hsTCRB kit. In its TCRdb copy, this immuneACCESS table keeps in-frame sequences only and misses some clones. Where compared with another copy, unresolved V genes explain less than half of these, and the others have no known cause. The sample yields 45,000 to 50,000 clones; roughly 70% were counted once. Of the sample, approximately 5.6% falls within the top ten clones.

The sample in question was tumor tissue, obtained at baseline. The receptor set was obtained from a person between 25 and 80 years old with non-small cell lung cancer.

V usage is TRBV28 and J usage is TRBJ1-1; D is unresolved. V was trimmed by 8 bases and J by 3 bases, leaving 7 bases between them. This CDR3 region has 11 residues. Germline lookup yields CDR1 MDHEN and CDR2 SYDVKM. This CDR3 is CASWRDTEAFF. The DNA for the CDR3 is TGTGCCAGCTGGCGAGACACTGAAGCTTTCTTT.

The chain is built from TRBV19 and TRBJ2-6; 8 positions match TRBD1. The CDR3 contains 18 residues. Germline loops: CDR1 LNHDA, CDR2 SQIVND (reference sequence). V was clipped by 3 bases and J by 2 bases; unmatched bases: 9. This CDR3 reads CASSIFTGGSPGANVLTF. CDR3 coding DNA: TGTGCCAGTAGTATTTTTACAGGGGGGTCCCCTGGGGCCAACGTCCTGACTTTC.

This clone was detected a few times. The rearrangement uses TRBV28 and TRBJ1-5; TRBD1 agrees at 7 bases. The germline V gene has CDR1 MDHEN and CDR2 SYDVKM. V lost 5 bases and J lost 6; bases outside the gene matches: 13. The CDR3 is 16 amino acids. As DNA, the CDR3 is TGTGCCAGCAGTACCCAGACAGGGTGGGGCGGTCAGCCCCAGCATTTT. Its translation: CASSTQTGWGGQPQHF.

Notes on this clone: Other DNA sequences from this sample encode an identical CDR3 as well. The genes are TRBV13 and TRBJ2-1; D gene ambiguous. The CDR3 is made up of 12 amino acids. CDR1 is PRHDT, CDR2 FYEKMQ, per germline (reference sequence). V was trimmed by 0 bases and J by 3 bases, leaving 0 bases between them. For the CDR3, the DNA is TGTGCCAGCAGCTTAGGCTACAATGAGCAGTTCTTC. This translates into CASSLGYNEQFF.

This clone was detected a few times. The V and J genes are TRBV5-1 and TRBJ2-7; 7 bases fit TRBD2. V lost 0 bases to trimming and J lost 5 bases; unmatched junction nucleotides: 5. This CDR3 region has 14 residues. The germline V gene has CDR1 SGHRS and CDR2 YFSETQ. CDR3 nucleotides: TGCGCCAGCAGCTTGGGGAGAAGCGGGAACGAGCAGTACTTC. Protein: CASSLGRSGNEQYF.

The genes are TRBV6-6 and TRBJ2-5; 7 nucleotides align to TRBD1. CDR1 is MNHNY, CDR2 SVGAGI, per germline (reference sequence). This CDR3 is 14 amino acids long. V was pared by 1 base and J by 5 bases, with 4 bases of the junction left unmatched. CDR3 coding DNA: TGTGCCAGCAGTTACTTGACAGGGATGGAGACCCAGTACTTC. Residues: CASSYLTGMETQYF.

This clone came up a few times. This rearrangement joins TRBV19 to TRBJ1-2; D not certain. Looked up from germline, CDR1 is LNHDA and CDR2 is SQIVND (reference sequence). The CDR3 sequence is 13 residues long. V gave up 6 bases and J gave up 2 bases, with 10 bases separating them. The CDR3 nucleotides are TGTGCCAGTAGACTGAGGGCGAACTATGGCTACACCTTC. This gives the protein CASRLRANYGYTF.

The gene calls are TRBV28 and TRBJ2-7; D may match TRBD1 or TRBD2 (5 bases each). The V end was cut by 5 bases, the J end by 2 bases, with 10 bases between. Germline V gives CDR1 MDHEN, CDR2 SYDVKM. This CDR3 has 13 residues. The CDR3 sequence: CASSIRGPYEQYF. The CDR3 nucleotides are TGTGCCAGCAGTATCCGGGGCCCCTACGAGCAGTACTTC.